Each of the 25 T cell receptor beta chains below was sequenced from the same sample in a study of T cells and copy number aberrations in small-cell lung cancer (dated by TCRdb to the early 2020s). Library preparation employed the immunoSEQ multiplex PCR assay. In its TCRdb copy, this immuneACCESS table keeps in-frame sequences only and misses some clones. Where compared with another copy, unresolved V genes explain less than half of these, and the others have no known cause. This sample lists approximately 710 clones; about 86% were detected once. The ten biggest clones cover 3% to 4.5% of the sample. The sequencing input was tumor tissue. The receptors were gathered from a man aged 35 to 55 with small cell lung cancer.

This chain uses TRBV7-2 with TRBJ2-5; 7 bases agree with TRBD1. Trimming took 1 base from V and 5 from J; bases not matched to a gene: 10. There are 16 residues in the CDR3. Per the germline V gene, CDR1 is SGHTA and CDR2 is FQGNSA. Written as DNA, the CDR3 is TGTGCCAGCAGCTTAGAATGGACAGGATGGGGGGAGACCCAGTACTTC. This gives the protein CASSLEWTGWGETQYF.

Here the CDR3 DNA reads TGTGCCAGTAGTCCTGGGTGGGCCTCCAATCAGCCCCAGCATTTT. It yields the protein CASSPGWASNQPQHF. The V call is TRBV19, the J call TRBJ1-5; the D is unclear. The germline gives CDR1 LNHDA, CDR2 SQIVND (reference sequence). This CDR3 spans 15 amino acids. Trimming took off 5 bases at V and 3 bases at J, with 14 bases between the two ends.

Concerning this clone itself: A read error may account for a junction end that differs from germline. The CDR3 here is CASSLAGVEIQYF. The CDR3 region has the DNA TGTGCCAGCAGCTTAGCAGGGGTAGAGATCCAGTACTTC. The rearrangement joins TRBV11-2 to TRBJ2-5, with TRBD1 as a possible D gene (6 bases). The germline CDR1 and CDR2 sequences are SGHAT and FQNNGV. This CDR3 region has 13 residues.

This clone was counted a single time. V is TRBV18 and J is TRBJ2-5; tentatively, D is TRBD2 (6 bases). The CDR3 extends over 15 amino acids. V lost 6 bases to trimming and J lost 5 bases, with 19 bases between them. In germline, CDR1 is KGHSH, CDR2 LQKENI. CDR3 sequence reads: CASSPGERVRETQYF. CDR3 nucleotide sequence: TGTGCCAGCTCTCCGGGGGAGAGAGTTCGGGAGACCCAGTACTTC.

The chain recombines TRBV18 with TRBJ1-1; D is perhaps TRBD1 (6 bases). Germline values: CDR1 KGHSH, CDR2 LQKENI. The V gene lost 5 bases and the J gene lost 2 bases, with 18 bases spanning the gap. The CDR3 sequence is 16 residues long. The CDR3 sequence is CASSSRGPIQNTEAFF. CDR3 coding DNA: TGTGCCAGCTCATCGCGGGGGCCCATACAAAACACTGAAGCTTTCTTT.

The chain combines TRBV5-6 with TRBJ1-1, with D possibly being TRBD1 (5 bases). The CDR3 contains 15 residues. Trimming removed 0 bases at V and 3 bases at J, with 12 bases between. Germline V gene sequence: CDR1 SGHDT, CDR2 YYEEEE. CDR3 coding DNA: TGTGCCAGCAGCTTGGCGGGGACTGCGTACACTGAAGCTTTCTTT. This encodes CASSLAGTAYTEAFF.

The CDR3: CASSTSLLGQYF. CDR3 nucleotide sequence: TGTGCCAGCAGCACCAGTTTACTGGGCCAGTACTTC. This chain uses TRBV7-9 with TRBJ2-5; D gene ambiguous. The V end was cut by 5 bases, the J end by 10 bases, with 14 bases between. The germline CDR1 and CDR2 sequences are SEHNR and FQNEAQ (reference sequence). The length of the CDR3 is 12 residues. Variable domain in full (rest from reference TRBV7-9 and TRBJ2-5): DTGVSQNPRHKITKRGQNVTFRCDPISEHNRLYWYRQTLGQGPEFLTYFQNEAQLEKSRLLSDRFSAERPKGSFSTLEIQRTEQGDSAMYLCASSTSLLGQYFGPGTRLLVL.

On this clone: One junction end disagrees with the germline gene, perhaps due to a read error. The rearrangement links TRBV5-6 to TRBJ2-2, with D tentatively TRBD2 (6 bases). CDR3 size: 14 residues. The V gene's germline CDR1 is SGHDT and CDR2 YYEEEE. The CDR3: CASSLAPLGGELVF. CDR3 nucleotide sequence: TGTGCCAGCAGCTTGGCGCCACTCGGCGGGGAGCTGGTTTTT.

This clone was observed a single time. CDR3 nucleotides: TGTGCCAGCAGCCTAGGGACACGGAACACTGAAGCTTTCTTT. Translation: CASSLGTRNTEAFF. The chain carries TRBV5-6 and TRBJ1-1, with a possible D match to TRBD1 (6 bases). Looked up from germline, CDR1 is SGHDT and CDR2 is YYEEEE. CDR3 length: 14 amino acids. V was clipped by 4 bases and J by 1 base, with 11 bases between them. The variable domain in full, with the rest retrieved from reference TRBV5-6 and TRBJ1-1, is DAGVTQSPTHLIKTRGQQVTLRCSPKSGHDTVSWYQQALGQGPQFIFQYYEEEERQRGNFPDRFSGHQFPNYSSELNVNALLLGDSALYLCASSLGTRNTEAFFGQGTRLTVV.

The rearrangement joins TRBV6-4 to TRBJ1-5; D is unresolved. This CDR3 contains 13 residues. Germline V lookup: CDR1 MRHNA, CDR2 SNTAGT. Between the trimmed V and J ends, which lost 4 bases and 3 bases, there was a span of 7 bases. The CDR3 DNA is TGTGCCAGCAGTGTTGAGCCCAATCAGCCCCAGCATTTT. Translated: CASSVEPNQPQHF.

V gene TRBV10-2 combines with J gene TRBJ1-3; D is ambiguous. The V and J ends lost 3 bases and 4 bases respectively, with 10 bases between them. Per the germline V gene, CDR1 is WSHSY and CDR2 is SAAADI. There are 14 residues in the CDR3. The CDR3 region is CASSDAGGGNTIYF. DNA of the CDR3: TGCGCCAGCAGTGATGCAGGAGGAGGAAACACCATATATTTT.

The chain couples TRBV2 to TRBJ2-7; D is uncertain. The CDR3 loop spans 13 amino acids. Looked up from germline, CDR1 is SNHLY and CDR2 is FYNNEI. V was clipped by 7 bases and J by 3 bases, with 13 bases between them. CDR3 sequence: CASKFEKVYEQYF. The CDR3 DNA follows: TGTGCCAGCAAATTCGAAAAGGTCTACGAGCAGTACTTC.

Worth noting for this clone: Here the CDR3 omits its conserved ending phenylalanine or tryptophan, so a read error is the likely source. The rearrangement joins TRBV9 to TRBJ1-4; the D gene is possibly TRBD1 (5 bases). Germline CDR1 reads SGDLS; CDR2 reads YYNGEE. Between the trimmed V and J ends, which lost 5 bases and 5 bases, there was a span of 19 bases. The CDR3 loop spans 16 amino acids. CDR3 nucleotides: TGTGCCAGCAGTGCGGGATCAGGGTCGGGGAATGAAAAACTGTTTTGT. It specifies CASSAGSGSGNEKLFC.

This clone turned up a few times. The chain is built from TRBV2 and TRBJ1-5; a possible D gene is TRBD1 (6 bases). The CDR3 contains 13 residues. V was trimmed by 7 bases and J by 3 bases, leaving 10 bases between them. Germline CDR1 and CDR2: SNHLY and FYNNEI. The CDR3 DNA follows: TGTGCCAGCACCGACAGGTACAATCAGCCCCAGCATTTT. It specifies CASTDRYNQPQHF.

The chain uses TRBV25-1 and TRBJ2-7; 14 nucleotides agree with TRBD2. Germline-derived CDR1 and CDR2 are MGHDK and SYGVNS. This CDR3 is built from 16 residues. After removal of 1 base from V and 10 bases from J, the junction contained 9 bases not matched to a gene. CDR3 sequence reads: CASSEFGLAGGRGQYF. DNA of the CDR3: TGTGCCAGCAGTGAATTTGGACTAGCGGGGGGCCGAGGCCAGTACTTC.

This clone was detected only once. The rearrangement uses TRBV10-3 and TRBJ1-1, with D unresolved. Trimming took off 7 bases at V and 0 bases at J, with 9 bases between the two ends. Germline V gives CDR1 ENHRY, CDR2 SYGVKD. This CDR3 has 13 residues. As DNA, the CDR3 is TGTGCCATCAACAAACAGCTGAACACTGAAGCTTTCTTT. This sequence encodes CAINKQLNTEAFF.

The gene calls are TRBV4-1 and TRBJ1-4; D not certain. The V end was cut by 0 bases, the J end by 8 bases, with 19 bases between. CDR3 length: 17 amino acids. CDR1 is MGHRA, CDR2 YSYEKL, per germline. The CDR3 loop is CASSQDSPIGQSEKLFF. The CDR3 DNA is TGCGCCAGCAGCCAAGATTCCCCAATAGGGCAATCCGAAAAACTGTTTTTT.

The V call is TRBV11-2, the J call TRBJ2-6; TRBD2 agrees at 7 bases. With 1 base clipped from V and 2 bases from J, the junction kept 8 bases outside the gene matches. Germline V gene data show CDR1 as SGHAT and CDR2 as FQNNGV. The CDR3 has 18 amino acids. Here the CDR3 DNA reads TGTGCCAGCAGCTTAGTGGTGCGGGAGAGAACTGGGGCCAACGTCCTGACTTTC. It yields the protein CASSLVVRERTGANVLTF.

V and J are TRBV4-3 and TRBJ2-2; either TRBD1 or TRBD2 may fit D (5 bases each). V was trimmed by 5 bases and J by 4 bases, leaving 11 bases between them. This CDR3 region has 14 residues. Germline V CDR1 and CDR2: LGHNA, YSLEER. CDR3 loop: CASSSGTSTGELFF. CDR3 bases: TGCGCCAGCAGCTCCGGGACCTCCACCGGGGAGCTGTTTTTT.

The CDR3 DNA is TGTGCCAGCTCACTAGGGGCCGCAAAAGAGACCCAGTACTTC. It translates to CASSLGAAKETQYF. The chain uses TRBV18 and TRBJ2-5, with a possible D match to TRBD1 (5 bases). CDR3 length equals 14 residues. Trimming stripped 4 bases from V and 3 bases from J, with 12 bases between. Germline V gene lookup returns CDR1 KGHSH and CDR2 LQKENI. The full variable domain, completed using reference TRBV18 and TRBJ2-5, is NAGVMQNPRHLVRRRGQEARLRCSPMKGHSHVYWYRQLPEEGLKFMVYLQKENIIDESGMPKERFSAEFPKEGPSILRIQQVVRGDSAAYFCASSLGAAKETQYFGPGTRLLVL.

CDR3 sequence (DNA): TGTGCCAGCAGCTCGAACAGGGTGGCTGGAAACACCATATATTTT. It translates to CASSSNRVAGNTIYF. The J gene is TRBJ1-3, the V gene TRBV11-2; a weak D match, TRBD1 (6 bases). With 4 bases removed from V and 2 bases from J, the gap between germline ends came to 12 bases. Germline V gene lookup returns CDR1 SGHAT and CDR2 FQNNGV. The CDR3 loop spans 15 amino acids.

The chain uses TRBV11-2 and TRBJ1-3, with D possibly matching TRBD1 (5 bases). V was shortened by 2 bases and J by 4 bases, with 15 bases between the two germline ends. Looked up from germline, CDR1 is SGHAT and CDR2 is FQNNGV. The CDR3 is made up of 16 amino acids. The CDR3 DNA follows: TGTGCCAGCAGCTTATTGAACCCAGGGCTCGGAAACACCATATATTTT. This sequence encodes CASSLLNPGLGNTIYF.

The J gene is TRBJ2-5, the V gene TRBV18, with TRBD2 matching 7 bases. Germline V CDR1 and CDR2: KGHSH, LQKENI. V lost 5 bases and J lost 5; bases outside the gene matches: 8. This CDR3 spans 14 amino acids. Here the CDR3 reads CASSSLTGGETQYF. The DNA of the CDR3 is TGTGCCAGCTCAAGTTTAACCGGGGGGGAGACCCAGTACTTC. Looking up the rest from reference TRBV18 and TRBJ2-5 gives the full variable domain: NAGVMQNPRHLVRRRGQEARLRCSPMKGHSHVYWYRQLPEEGLKFMVYLQKENIIDESGMPKERFSAEFPKEGPSILRIQQVVRGDSAAYFCASSSLTGGETQYFGPGTRLLVL.

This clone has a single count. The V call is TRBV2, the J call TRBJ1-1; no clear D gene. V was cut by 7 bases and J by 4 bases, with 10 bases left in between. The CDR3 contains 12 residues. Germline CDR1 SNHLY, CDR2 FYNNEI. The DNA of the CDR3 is TGTGCCAGCATGAGAATGGGCACTGAAGCTTTCTTT. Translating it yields CASMRMGTEAFF.

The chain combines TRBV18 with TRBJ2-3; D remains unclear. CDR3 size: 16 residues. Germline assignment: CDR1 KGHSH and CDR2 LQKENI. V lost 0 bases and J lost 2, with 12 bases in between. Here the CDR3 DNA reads TGTGCCAGCTCACCACCGAACGTCCACCACACAGATACGCAGTATTTT. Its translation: CASSPPNVHHTDTQYF.